A single TCR beta chain is shown here with its context. This entry is derived from a study of blood T cell repertoires in COVID-19. Study overall: Acute and convalescent COVID-19 specimens originated in the United States, Italy and Spain.

The authors' processing: Reference gene primer amplification gave estimated nucleated cell counts. TCRdb's table, derived via immunoSEQ multiplex PCR, lists solely in-frame clones and lacks some. The V and J calls and the clone size are those of that table, but D and trimming were determined from the DNA. The top ten hold about 1.7% of the sample, which has under 200,000 clones, almost 90% seen once. This CDR3 is 15 amino acids long. Germline V CDR1 and CDR2: LGHDT, YNNKEL (reference sequence). Trimming took off 0 bases at V and 16 bases at J, with 19 bases between the two ends. Sequencing input: peripheral blood. This chain joins TRBV3-1 (or the pseudogene TRBV3-2) and TRBJ1-6; D perhaps matches TRBD1 (6 bases). This sequence originates from a man in his late teens or twenties with active or convalescent COVID-19. This CDR3 is CASSQDPRGRTGLHF. The CDR3 DNA reads TGTGCCAGCAGCCAAGATCCCAGGGGACGGACGGGACTCCACTTT.